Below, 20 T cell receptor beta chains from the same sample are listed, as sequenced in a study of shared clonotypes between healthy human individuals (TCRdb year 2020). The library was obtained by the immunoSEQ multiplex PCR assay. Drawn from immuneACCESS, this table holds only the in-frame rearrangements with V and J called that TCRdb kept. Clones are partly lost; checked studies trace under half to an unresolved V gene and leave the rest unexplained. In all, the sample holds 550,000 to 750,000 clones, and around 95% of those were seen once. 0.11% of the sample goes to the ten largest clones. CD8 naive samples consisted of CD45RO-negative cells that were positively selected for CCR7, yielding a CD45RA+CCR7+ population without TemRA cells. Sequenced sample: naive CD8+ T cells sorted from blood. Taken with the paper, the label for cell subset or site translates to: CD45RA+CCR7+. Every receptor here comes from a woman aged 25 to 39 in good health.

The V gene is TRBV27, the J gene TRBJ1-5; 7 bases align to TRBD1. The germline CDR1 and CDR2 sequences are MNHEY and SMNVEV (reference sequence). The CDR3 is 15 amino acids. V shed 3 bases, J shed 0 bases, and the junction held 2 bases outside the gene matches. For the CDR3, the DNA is TGTGCCAGCAGTTTGACAGGGAATAGCAATCAGCCCCAGCATTTT. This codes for CASSLTGNSNQPQHF.

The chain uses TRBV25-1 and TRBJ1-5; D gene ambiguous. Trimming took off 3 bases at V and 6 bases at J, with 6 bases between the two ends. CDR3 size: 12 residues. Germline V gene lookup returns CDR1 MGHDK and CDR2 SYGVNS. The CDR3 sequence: CASSDHGQPQHF. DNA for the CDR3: TGTGCCAGCAGTGATCACGGTCAGCCCCAGCATTTT.

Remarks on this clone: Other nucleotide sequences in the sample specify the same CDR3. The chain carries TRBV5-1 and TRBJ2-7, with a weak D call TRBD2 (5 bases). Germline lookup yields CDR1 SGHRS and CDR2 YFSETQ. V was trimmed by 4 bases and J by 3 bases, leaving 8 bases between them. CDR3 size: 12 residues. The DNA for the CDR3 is TGCGCCAGCAGCCTAAGCGGCTACGAGCAGTACTTC. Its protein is CASSLSGYEQYF.

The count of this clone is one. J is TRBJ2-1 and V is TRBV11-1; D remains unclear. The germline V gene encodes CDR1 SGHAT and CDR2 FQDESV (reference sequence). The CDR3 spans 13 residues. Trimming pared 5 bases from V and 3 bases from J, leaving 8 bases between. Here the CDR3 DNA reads TGTGCCAGCAGCCAAGGCCTCTACAATGAGCAGTTCTTC. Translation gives CASSQGLYNEQFF.

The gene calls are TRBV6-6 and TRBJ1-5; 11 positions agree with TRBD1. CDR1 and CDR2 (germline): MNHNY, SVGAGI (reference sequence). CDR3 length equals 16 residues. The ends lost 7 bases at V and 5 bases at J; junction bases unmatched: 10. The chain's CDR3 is CASNAWDRGADQPQHF. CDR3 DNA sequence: TGTGCCAGCAATGCCTGGGACAGGGGGGCTGATCAGCCCCAGCATTTT.

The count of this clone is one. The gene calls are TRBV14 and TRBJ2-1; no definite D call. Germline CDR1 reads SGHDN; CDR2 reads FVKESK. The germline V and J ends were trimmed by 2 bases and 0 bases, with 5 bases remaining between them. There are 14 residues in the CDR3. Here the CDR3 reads CASSQLSSYNEQFF. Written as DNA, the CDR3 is TGTGCCAGCAGCCAACTCAGCTCCTACAATGAGCAGTTCTTC.

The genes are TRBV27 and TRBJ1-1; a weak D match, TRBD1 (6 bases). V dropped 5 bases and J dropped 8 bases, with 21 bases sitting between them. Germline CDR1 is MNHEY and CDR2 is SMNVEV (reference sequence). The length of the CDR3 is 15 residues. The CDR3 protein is CASSPKTGLVVEAFF. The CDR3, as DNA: TGTGCCAGCAGTCCAAAGACAGGTTTAGTGGTAGAAGCTTTCTTT.

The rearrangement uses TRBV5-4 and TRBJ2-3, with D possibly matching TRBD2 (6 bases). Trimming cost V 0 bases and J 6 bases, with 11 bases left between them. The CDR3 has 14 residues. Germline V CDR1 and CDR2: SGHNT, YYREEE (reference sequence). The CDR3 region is CASSLGGRMDTQYF. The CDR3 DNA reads TGTGCCAGCAGCTTGGGTGGGAGGATGGATACGCAGTATTTT.

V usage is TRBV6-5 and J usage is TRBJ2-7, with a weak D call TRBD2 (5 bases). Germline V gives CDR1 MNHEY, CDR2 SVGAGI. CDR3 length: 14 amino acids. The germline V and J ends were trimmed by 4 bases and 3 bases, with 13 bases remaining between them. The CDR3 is CASSSNGVRYEQYF. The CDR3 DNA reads TGTGCCAGCAGTTCCAACGGGGTACGCTACGAGCAGTACTTC.

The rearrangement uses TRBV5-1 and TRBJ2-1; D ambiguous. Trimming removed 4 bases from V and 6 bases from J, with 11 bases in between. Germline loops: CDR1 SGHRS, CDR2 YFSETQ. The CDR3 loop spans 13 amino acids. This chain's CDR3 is CASSPPTPNEQFF. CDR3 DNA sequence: TGCGCCAGCAGCCCTCCCACCCCCAATGAGCAGTTCTTC.

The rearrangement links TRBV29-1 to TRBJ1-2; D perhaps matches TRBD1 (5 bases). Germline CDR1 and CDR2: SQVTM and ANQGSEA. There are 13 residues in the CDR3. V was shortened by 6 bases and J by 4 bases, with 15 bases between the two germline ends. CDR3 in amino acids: CSVRDPEGYGYTF. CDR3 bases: TGCAGCGTGAGGGACCCAGAAGGCTATGGCTACACCTTC. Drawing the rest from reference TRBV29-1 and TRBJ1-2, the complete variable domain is SAVISQKPSRDICQRGTSLTIQCQVDSQVTMMFWYRQQPGQSLTLIATANQGSEATYESGFVIDKFPISRPNLTFSTLTVSNMSPEDSSIYLCSVRDPEGYGYTFGSGTRLTVV.

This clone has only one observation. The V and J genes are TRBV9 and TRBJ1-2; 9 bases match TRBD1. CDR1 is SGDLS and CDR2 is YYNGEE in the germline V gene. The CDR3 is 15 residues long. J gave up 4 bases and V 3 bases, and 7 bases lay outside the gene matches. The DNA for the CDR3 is TGTGCCAGCAGCGGAAACAGGGGGCGAAGCTATGGCTACACCTTC. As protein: CASSGNRGRSYGYTF.

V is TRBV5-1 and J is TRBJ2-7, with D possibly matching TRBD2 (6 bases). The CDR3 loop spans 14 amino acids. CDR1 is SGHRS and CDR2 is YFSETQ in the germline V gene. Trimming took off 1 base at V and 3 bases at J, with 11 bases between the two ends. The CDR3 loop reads CASSLQRADYEQYF. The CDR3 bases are TGCGCCAGCAGCTTGCAGCGGGCGGACTACGAGCAGTACTTC.

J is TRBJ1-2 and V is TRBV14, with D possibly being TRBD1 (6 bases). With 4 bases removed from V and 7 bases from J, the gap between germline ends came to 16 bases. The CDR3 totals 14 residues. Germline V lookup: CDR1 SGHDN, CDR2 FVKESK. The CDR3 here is CASSPIRGASGYTF. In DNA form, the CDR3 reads TGTGCCAGCAGCCCTATTCGGGGGGCGAGTGGCTACACCTTC.

The CDR3 region is CASSLSTSGYNEQFF. The CDR3 DNA reads TGTGCCAGCAGCCTTTCGACTAGCGGGTACAATGAGCAGTTCTTC. The chain couples TRBV5-6 to TRBJ2-1, with 10 bases fitting TRBD2. CDR1 and CDR2 (germline): SGHDT, YYEEEE. This CDR3 spans 15 amino acids. V shed 4 bases, J shed 4 bases, and the junction held 5 bases outside the gene matches.

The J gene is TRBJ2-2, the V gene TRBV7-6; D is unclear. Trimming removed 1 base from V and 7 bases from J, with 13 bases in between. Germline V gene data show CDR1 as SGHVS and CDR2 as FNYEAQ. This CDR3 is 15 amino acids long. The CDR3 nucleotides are TGTGCCAGCAGCTTAGGGCACACTCCAAGCGGGGAGCTGTTTTTT. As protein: CASSLGHTPSGELFF.

CDR3 region: CASSSRDEKRYEQYF. The CDR3 DNA reads TGTGCCAGCAGCTCCAGGGACGAGAAGCGCTACGAGCAGTACTTC. This sequence joins TRBV7-2 and TRBJ2-7; D might be TRBD1 or TRBD2, each matching 5 bases. This CDR3 has 15 amino acids. Germline CDR1 is SGHTA and CDR2 is FQGNSA. Trimming shortened V by 4 bases and J by 3 bases, and 16 bases separated the two germline ends.

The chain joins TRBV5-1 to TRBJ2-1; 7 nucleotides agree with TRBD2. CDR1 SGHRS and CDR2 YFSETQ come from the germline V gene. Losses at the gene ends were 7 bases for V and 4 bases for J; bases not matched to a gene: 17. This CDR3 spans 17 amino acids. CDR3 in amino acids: CASGANTGTTKYNEQFF. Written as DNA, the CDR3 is TGCGCCAGCGGAGCGAATACCGGGACTACAAAATACAATGAGCAGTTCTTC.

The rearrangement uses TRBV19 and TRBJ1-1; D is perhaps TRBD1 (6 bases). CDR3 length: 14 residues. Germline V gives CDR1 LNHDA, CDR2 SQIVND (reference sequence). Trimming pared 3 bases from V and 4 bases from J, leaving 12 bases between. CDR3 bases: TGTGCCAGTAGTATCGACCAGGGGAGCACTGAAGCTTTCTTT. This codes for CASSIDQGSTEAFF.

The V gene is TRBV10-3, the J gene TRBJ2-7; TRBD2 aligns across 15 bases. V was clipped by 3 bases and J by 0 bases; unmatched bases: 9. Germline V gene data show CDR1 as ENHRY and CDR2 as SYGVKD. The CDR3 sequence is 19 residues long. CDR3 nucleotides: TGTGCCATCAGTGACCCGGGACTAGCGGGAGGCCTGAGCTCCTACGAGCAGTACTTC. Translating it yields CAISDPGLAGGLSSYEQYF.